A selection of T cell receptor beta chains follows, all from one sample in a study of identical twins. TCRdb itself ran the 5' RACE reads through MiXCR, one entry per CDR3 protein. This table has about 470,000 distinct CDR3 sequences, 20% to 30% appearing once. The sample also formed part of further work on T cells expressing NK-cell markers.

Sequencing was done on a sample of CD4+ T cells sorted from blood. Source of these receptors: a young woman in good health. Each CDR3 is given with its conserved first and last residue. A D gene is named only where the DNA matches it firmly. Some rows have no size entry. The others give once, few or many, or a class for an expanded clone.

v_call	clone_size	d_call	j_call	cdr3_nt	cdr3_aa
TRBV7-2	few	-	TRBJ2-7	TGTGCCAGCAGCTTAGTGCGGCTAAGCTACGAGCAGTACTTC	CASSLVRLSYEQYF
TRBV11-3	-	-	TRBJ1-2	TGTGCCAGCAGCGTAAAGGGGATCGGGTATGGCTACACCTTC	CASSVKGIGYGYTF
TRBV12-5	-	-	TRBJ2-2	TGTGCTAGTCGGTGGCAGGATAACACCGGGGAGCTGTTTTTT	CASRWQDNTGELFF
TRBV7-6	few	-	TRBJ2-4	TGTGCCAGCAGCTTAGGGGGCCTGGGAAACATTCAGTACTTC	CASSLGGLGNIQYF
TRBV29-1	few	TRBD1	TRBJ2-7	TGCAGCGTGGCGGACAGGGTTAATTACGAGCAGTACTTC	CSVADRVNYEQYF
TRBV5-1	many	-	TRBJ2-1	TGTGCCAGCAGCTTAGGGGGGGCCTCCTACAATGAGCAGTTCTTC	CASSLGGASYNEQFF
TRBV30	-	-	TRBJ2-6	TGTGCCTGGAGTGTAATCAGGACTTCTACTGGGGCCAACGTCCTGACTTTC	CAWSVIRTSTGANVLTF
TRBV12-3/TRBV12-4	-	-	TRBJ2-7	TGTGCCAGCAGTTTCAGCGGGTGCGAGCAGTACTTC	CASSFSGCEQYF
TRBV11-2	once	-	TRBJ2-4	TGTGCCAGCAGCTTGGAAGCGGTGCTAGCCAAAAACATTCAGTACTTC	CASSLEAVLAKNIQYF
TRBV20-1	few	TRBD1	TRBJ2-3	TGCAGTGCTACAGGACAGGGGGCCACAGATACGCAGTATTTT	CSATGQGATDTQYF
TRBV11-2	few	-	TRBJ1-1	TGTGCCAGCAGCCTACTTATTCAGGGCACTGAAGCTTTCTTT	CASSLLIQGTEAFF
TRBV20-1	-	-	TRBJ2-1	TGCAGTGCCCTACGGGGGTCAGCCTACAATGAGCAGTTCTTC	CSALRGSAYNEQFF
TRBV30	-	-	TRBJ2-3	TGTGCCTGGAGCGGAGGGAGCACAGATACGCAGTATTTT	CAWSGGSTDTQYF
TRBV20-1	-	-	TRBJ1-2	TGCAGTGCCCCAGGACAGGGCTACACCTTC	CSAPGQGYTF
TRBV2	few	-	TRBJ2-1	TGTGCCAGCAGTGAAGAGAATAGGAGTGAGCAGTTCTTC	CASSEENRSEQFF
TRBV29-1	-	TRBD1	TRBJ2-5	TGCAGTACCGGGACAGGAGAAGAGACCCAGTACTTC	CSTGTGEETQYF
TRBV20-1	few	TRBD1	TRBJ2-3	TGCAGTGCGAGACAGGGACGCACAGATACGCAGTATTTT	CSARQGRTDTQYF
TRBV11-3	-	-	TRBJ2-6	TGTGCCAGCAGCCCCCGACAGTCTTCTGGGGCCAACGTCCTGACTTTC	CASSPRQSSGANVLTF
TRBV7-2	few	-	TRBJ2-1	TGTGCCAGCAGCTCGCCTTTCACATACAAGGGCTCGTTCTTC	CASSSPFTYKGSFF
TRBV6-1	few	TRBD2	TRBJ2-5	TGTGCCAGCAGTCGGATGACTAGCGGACAAGAGACCCAGTACTTC	CASSRMTSGQETQYF
TRBV4-2	-	-	TRBJ2-1	TGTGCCAGCAGGCAGGACTCCTACAATGAGCAGTTCTTC	CASRQDSYNEQFF
TRBV28	-	-	TRBJ2-2	TGTGCCAGCAGTTTCTCCGGAAACAGGGAGCTGTTTTTT	CASSFSGNRELFF
TRBV12-3/TRBV12-4	-	-	TRBJ2-2	TGTGCCAGCAGTTCCCGGGAGAACACCGGGGAGCTGTTTTTT	CASSSRENTGELFF
TRBV28	-	TRBD2	TRBJ2-7	TGTGCCAGCAGTTTAATTCCGCCTCGCGGGAGCTCCTACGAGCAGTACTTC	CASSLIPPRGSSYEQYF
TRBV11-2	many	TRBD2	TRBJ2-1	TGTGCCAGCAGCTTCCAGCTTAGCGGGGGGGCGGCCAATGAGCAGTTCTTC	CASSFQLSGGAANEQFF
TRBV20-1	-	TRBD1	TRBJ2-7	TGCAGTGCCCTGGCCGGGGACAGGGTTGACGAGCAGTACTTC	CSALAGDRVDEQYF
TRBV5-1	few	TRBD2	TRBJ2-1	TGCGCCAGCAGCTTGGGTACGAGCGGGGGGCTTGAGCAGTTCTTC	CASSLGTSGGLEQFF
TRBV9	few	TRBD2	TRBJ2-5	TGTGCCAGCAGCGTTAGCGGGGGGGCCTTCGAGACCCAGTACTTC	CASSVSGGAFETQYF
TRBV6-1	-	TRBD1	TRBJ2-1	TGTGCCAGCAGTCCCGGGACAGGATCCAATGAGCAGTTCTTC	CASSPGTGSNEQFF
TRBV7-2	-	-	TRBJ2-1	TGTGCCAGCAGCCTCCTAAGGTCCTACAATGAGCAGTTCTTC	CASSLLRSYNEQFF
TRBV5-6	few	-	TRBJ2-3	TGTGCCAGCAGCTCCCCCCCTAGGGACATGGATACGCAGTATTTT	CASSSPPRDMDTQYF
TRBV2	-	-	TRBJ2-3	TGTGCCAGCACTGAGGACTATTCCACAGATACGCAGTATTTT	CASTEDYSTDTQYF